This T cell receptor beta chain was recorded in a study of T cells after yellow fever vaccination. Study summary: Preparation of the low-cell-number fractions used SMART-Seq v4 Ultra Low Input.

This CDR3 has 18 amino acids. Notes on the study in general: Among all clonotypes, a small share was observed in both CD4 and CD8 compartments.

This clonotype has at least ten counts. Its cognate antigen is unknown. UMIs were added to TCR cDNA along with a universal primer site when it was made by 5'RACE template switching. TCRdb re-called the 5' RACE reads with MiXCR, one entry per CDR3 protein. The sample shows 70,000 or so distinct CDR3 sequences, approximately 5.9% of them seen only once. The rearrangement uses TRBV21-1 and TRBJ2-7; the D segment call TRBD2 is taken from the table without a DNA check. TRBV21-1 is an annotated pseudogene. This TCR was recovered from a man aged 18 to 29 who received the YFV17D yellow fever vaccine. Sequenced material: CD4+ T cells sorted from PBMCs, taken more than 13 days after the first yellow fever vaccination. CDR3 residues: CASSKGGAGEDGTYEQYV. The CDR3 DNA reads TGTGCCAGCAGCAAAGGAGGAGCCGGGGAAGATGGGACTTACGAGCAGTACGTC.